Presented here are 15 T cell receptor beta chains from one specimen sequenced in a study of blood T cell repertoires in COVID-19. The assay was immunoSEQ multiplex PCR, and TCRdb's table has in-frame clones only and misses some. In the table there are roughly 170,000 clones, approximately 86% of which are singletons. The sample taken for sequencing was PBMCs or T cells enriched from blood (not recorded which). These TCRs come from a man aged 55-75 years who had recovered from COVID-19.

The V and J genes are TRBV29-1 and TRBJ1-2; a possible D gene is TRBD1 (6 bases). Germline CDR1 SQVTM, CDR2 ANQGSEA. V was pared by 5 bases and J by 7 bases, with 38 bases between. The CDR3 is 20 amino acids. The CDR3 DNA sequence: TGCAGCGTTCGAAGTGGGGGACACCAGACCGAGCGTCTCATGTTCGGTGGCTACACCTTC. This translates into CSVRSGGHQTERLMFGGYTF.

The V call is TRBV5-5, the J call TRBJ2-2, with 7 bases matching TRBD2. The CDR3 contains 15 residues. The germline CDR1 and CDR2 sequences are SGHKS and YYEKEE (reference sequence). The V and J ends lost 0 bases and 4 bases, in that order; junction bases with no gene match: 3. CDR3: CASSLVWGGTGELFF. In nucleotides, the CDR3 is TGTGCCAGCAGCTTGGTTTGGGGGGGCACCGGGGAGCTGTTTTTT.

This rearrangement joins TRBV19 to TRBJ1-5; possibly TRBD1 for D (5 bases). Trimming left V 4 bases short and J 3 bases short, with 16 bases between. The CDR3 runs to 16 residues. The germline gives CDR1 LNHDA, CDR2 SQIVND (reference sequence). This CDR3 is CASSTTGARANQPQHF. CDR3 DNA: TGTGCCAGTAGTACCACAGGCGCCAGGGCCAATCAGCCCCAGCATTTT.

The rearrangement joins TRBV25-1 to TRBJ2-5; TRBD2 might be the D (7 bases). The V gene lost 6 bases and the J gene lost 6 bases, with 14 bases spanning the gap. Germline assignment: CDR1 MGHDK and CDR2 SYGVNS. This CDR3 has 13 residues. The CDR3, as DNA: TGTGCCAGCAGGGTACAGGGAGGGCAGACCCAGTACTTC. This gives the protein CASRVQGGQTQYF.

This clone occurred once. The chain carries TRBV2 and TRBJ2-1; TRBD2 agrees at 12 bases. The germline V gene has CDR1 SNHLY and CDR2 FYNNEI. This CDR3 comprises 14 residues. The V segment lost 6 bases and the J segment 8 bases; nucleotides outside the gene matches: 5. The CDR3 nucleotides read TGTGCCAGCAGAAAACTAGCGGGAGGCCATGAGCAGTTCTTC. Its translation is CASRKLAGGHEQFF.

The chain couples TRBV6-2 or TRBV6-3 to TRBJ2-4, with a weak D call TRBD2 (5 bases). CDR3 length: 16 amino acids. CDR1 and CDR2 (germline): MNHEY, SVGEGT. V was shortened by 6 bases and J by 8 bases, with 23 bases between the two germline ends. The CDR3 spells CASSPMDRTLGDIQYF. CDR3 coding DNA: TGTGCCAGCAGCCCCATGGATAGGACGTTGGGAGACATTCAGTACTTC.

The chain uses TRBV29-1 and TRBJ2-7; TRBD1 aligns across 7 bases. CDR3 size: 14 residues. The V gene end was trimmed by 4 bases and the J gene end by 2 bases; junction bases not matched to a gene: 8. The germline CDR1 and CDR2 sequences are SQVTM and ANQGSEA. CDR3 sequence reads: CSVVPGQSTYEQYF. The CDR3 coding sequence is TGCAGCGTTGTCCCGGGACAGAGCACCTACGAGCAGTACTTC.

J is TRBJ2-7 and V is TRBV18; the D gene is possibly TRBD1 (6 bases). Trimming left V 1 base short and J 4 bases short, with 8 bases between. CDR3 length: 13 residues. Germline-derived CDR1 and CDR2 are KGHSH and LQKENI. The CDR3 region is CASSPLQGYEQYF. The DNA of the CDR3 is TGTGCCAGCTCACCACTACAGGGATACGAGCAGTACTTC.

The chain couples TRBV3-1 (or the pseudogene TRBV3-2) to TRBJ1-2; D is possibly TRBD1 (5 bases). The CDR3 consists of 16 residues. Trimming shortened V by 0 bases and J by 7 bases, and 18 bases separated the two germline ends. The germline gives CDR1 LGHDT, CDR2 YNNKEL (reference sequence). This CDR3 reads CASSQEGQGNSPGYTF. As DNA, the CDR3 is TGTGCCAGCAGCCAAGAAGGGCAGGGAAATAGTCCTGGCTACACCTTC.

J is TRBJ2-1 and V is TRBV4-2, with 9 nucleotides matching TRBD1. The length of the CDR3 is 14 residues. Germline V gene lookup returns CDR1 LGHNA and CDR2 YNFKEQ. With V trimmed by 0 bases and J by 16 bases, 10 bases remained unmatched. In nucleotides, the CDR3 is TGTGCCAGCAGCCAAGACCCCCGGGACAGGGAACTATTCTTC. Translating it yields CASSQDPRDRELFF.

This chain uses TRBV7-9 with TRBJ2-2; TRBD1 matches at 7 bases. J gave up 4 bases and V 5 bases, and 7 bases lay outside the gene matches. The CDR3 loop spans 15 amino acids. Germline loops: CDR1 SEHNR, CDR2 FQNEAQ (reference sequence). CDR3 sequence reads: CASSQGGPITGELFF. The CDR3 coding sequence is TGTGCCAGCAGCCAAGGGGGCCCGATCACCGGGGAGCTGTTTTTT.

The chain uses TRBV7-2 and TRBJ1-4, with D tentatively TRBD1 (6 bases). Germline loops: CDR1 SGHTA, CDR2 FQGNSA. This CDR3 is built from 16 residues. V was shortened by 5 bases and J by 0 bases, with 13 bases between the two germline ends. CDR3 DNA: TGTGCCAGCAGCATTGGGAACAGGGCAACTAATGAAAAACTGTTTTTT. Residues: CASSIGNRATNEKLFF.

V is TRBV6-5 and J is TRBJ2-1; D is unresolved. Per germline, CDR1 MNHEY and CDR2 SVGAGI. The length of the CDR3 is 13 residues. V was clipped by 6 bases and J by 6 bases, with 12 bases between them. Here the CDR3 DNA reads TGTGCCAGCAGGAAAGCTAACAGCAATGAGCAGTTCTTC. As protein: CASRKANSNEQFF.

This clone came up a few times. The chain employs TRBV21-1 and TRBJ1-2. TRBV21-1 is assigned pseudogene status. This CDR3 is 12 amino acids long. The CDR3, as DNA: TGTGCGGGGGGACTAGCTAACTATGGCTACACCTTC. Its translation is CAGGLANYGYTF.

This chain links TRBV5-1 with TRBJ2-7; D perhaps matches TRBD1 (6 bases). Germline CDR1 and CDR2: SGHRS and YFSETQ. This CDR3 has 13 amino acids. Trimming shortened V by 0 bases and J by 4 bases, and 8 bases separated the two germline ends. CDR3: CASSLARGYEQYF. The DNA of the CDR3 is TGCGCCAGCAGCTTGGCGAGGGGGTACGAGCAGTACTTC.